These T cell receptor beta chains were read from a single sample in a study of cytomegalovirus exposure and HLA in healthy donors. The protocol was immunoSEQ multiplex PCR, while the TCRdb copy is restricted to in-frame clones and leaves out a portion. In all, the sample yields over 50,000 clones. The sequenced material came from PBMCs. These receptors were obtained from a man aged 45 to 65 in good health and CMV-seropositive. The CDR3 runs from the conserved cysteine through the conserved F or W. A D gene is named only where the DNA matches it firmly.

j_call: TRBJ1-1
cdr3_length: 14
d_call: -
v_call: TRBV6-1
cdr3_aa: CASSSRGLQVEAFF
cdr3_nt: TGTGCCAGCAGTTCCCGTGGTCTACAGGTTGAAGCTTTCTTT

j_call: TRBJ1-1
cdr3_length: 16
d_call: -
v_call: TRBV19
cdr3_aa: CASMGGQGMRNTEAFF
cdr3_nt: TGTGCCAGTATGGGGGGGCAGGGGATGAGGAACACTGAAGCTTTCTTT

j_call: TRBJ1-1
cdr3_length: 11
d_call: -
v_call: TRBV6-5
cdr3_aa: CASQGYTEAFF
cdr3_nt: TGTGCCAGTCAGGGGTACACTGAAGCTTTCTTT

j_call: TRBJ1-5
cdr3_length: 16
d_call: TRBD1
v_call: TRBV15
cdr3_aa: CATSRDKTGSRQPQHF
cdr3_nt: TGTGCCACCAGCAGAGATAAGACAGGGTCGAGGCAGCCCCAGCATTTT

j_call: TRBJ1-2
cdr3_length: 14
d_call: TRBD1
v_call: TRBV6-6
cdr3_aa: CASGGTAIYYGYTF
cdr3_nt: TGTGCCAGCGGTGGGACAGCAATCTACTATGGCTACACCTTC

j_call: TRBJ2-7
cdr3_length: 16
d_call: -
v_call: TRBV6-1
cdr3_aa: CASSEVGGTDAGWQYF
cdr3_nt: TGTGCCAGCAGTGAAGTAGGGGGGACAGACGCAGGATGGCAGTACTTC

j_call: TRBJ1-1
cdr3_length: 14
d_call: -
v_call: TRBV18
cdr3_aa: CASSPGRVNTEAFF
cdr3_nt: TGTGCCAGCTCACCAGGGCGGGTGAACACTGAAGCTTTCTTT

j_call: TRBJ2-7
cdr3_length: 13
d_call: -
v_call: TRBV13
cdr3_aa: CASSLAGGTEQYF
cdr3_nt: TGTGCCAGCAGCTTGGCTGGAGGAACCGAGCAGTACTTC

j_call: TRBJ1-4
cdr3_length: 16
d_call: TRBD1
v_call: TRBV28
cdr3_aa: CASSFGTGATSEKLFF
cdr3_nt: TGTGCCAGCAGTTTCGGGACAGGGGCCACGAGTGAAAAACTGTTTTTT

j_call: TRBJ1-3
cdr3_length: 14
d_call: -
v_call: TRBV9
cdr3_aa: CASSAGIFGNTIYF
cdr3_nt: TGTGCCAGCAGCGCAGGAATTTTTGGAAACACCATATATTTT

j_call: TRBJ2-2
cdr3_length: 16
d_call: TRBD2
v_call: TRBV9
cdr3_aa: CASSPGASGNTGELFF
cdr3_nt: TGTGCCAGCAGCCCCGGGGCTAGCGGGAACACCGGGGAGCTGTTTTTT

j_call: TRBJ1-4
cdr3_length: 15
d_call: TRBD1
v_call: TRBV6-6
cdr3_aa: CASRKDRTLNEKLFF
cdr3_nt: TGTGCCAGCAGGAAGGACAGGACCCTTAATGAAAAACTGTTTTTT

j_call: TRBJ2-2
cdr3_length: 15
d_call: -
v_call: TRBV5-4
cdr3_aa: CASSLGGQSIGELFF
cdr3_nt: TGTGCCAGCAGCCTGGGAGGACAGTCGATCGGGGAGCTGTTTTTT

j_call: TRBJ2-2
cdr3_length: 14
d_call: -
v_call: TRBV19
cdr3_aa: CASSIGPNTGELFF
cdr3_nt: TGTGCCAGTAGTATAGGGCCAAACACCGGGGAGCTGTTTTTT

j_call: TRBJ2-5
cdr3_length: 16
d_call: TRBD1
v_call: TRBV10-3
cdr3_aa: CAISESRGGNQETQYF
cdr3_nt: TGTGCCATCAGTGAGTCCAGAGGGGGCAACCAAGAGACCCAGTACTTC

j_call: TRBJ2-3
cdr3_length: 15
d_call: TRBD1
v_call: TRBV6-1
cdr3_aa: CASNRDRGQTDTQYF
cdr3_nt: TGTGCCAGCAACCGGGACAGGGGACAAACAGATACGCAGTATTTT

j_call: TRBJ2-7
cdr3_length: 11
d_call: -
v_call: TRBV14
cdr3_aa: CASSQYYEQYF
cdr3_nt: TGTGCCAGCAGCCAATATTACGAGCAGTACTTC

j_call: TRBJ2-4
cdr3_length: 17
d_call: TRBD1
v_call: TRBV30
cdr3_aa: CAWSDLTGGASRNIQYF
cdr3_nt: TGTGCCTGGAGTGACCTCACAGGGGGCGCATCCCGAAACATTCAGTACTTC

j_call: TRBJ2-1
cdr3_length: 18
d_call: -
v_call: TRBV7-6
cdr3_aa: CASSFRISGPTGGNEQFF
cdr3_nt: TGTGCCAGCAGCTTCCGAATAAGTGGGCCTACCGGAGGAAATGAGCAGTTCTTC

j_call: TRBJ1-2
cdr3_length: 14
d_call: TRBD1
v_call: TRBV6-1
cdr3_aa: CASSEEGQLYGYTF
cdr3_nt: TGTGCCAGCAGTGAAGAGGGACAGCTGTATGGCTACACCTTC

j_call: TRBJ1-2
cdr3_length: 17
d_call: -
v_call: TRBV15
cdr3_aa: CATSRGLAGGYSHGYTF
cdr3_nt: TGTGCCACCAGCAGGGGTTTGGCAGGAGGATATTCACATGGCTACACCTTC

j_call: TRBJ2-7
cdr3_length: 14
d_call: TRBD1
v_call: TRBV19
cdr3_aa: CASSIQGETGEQYF
cdr3_nt: TGTGCCAGTAGTATCCAGGGGGAAACGGGGGAGCAGTACTTC

j_call: TRBJ2-7
cdr3_length: 15
d_call: TRBD2
v_call: TRBV7-6
cdr3_aa: CASSLGLAGELEQYF
cdr3_nt: TGTGCCAGCAGCTTAGGGCTAGCGGGAGAGCTCGAGCAGTACTTC

j_call: TRBJ1-1
cdr3_length: 13
d_call: TRBD1
v_call: TRBV4-3
cdr3_aa: CASSQEQGAGAFF
cdr3_nt: TGCGCCAGCAGCCAAGAGCAGGGGGCTGGAGCTTTCTTT

j_call: TRBJ1-5
cdr3_length: 15
d_call: -
v_call: TRBV6-5
cdr3_aa: CASSPGGVGNQPQHF
cdr3_nt: TGTGCCAGCAGCCCCGGGGGGGTTGGCAATCAGCCCCAGCATTTT

j_call: TRBJ1-5
cdr3_length: 13
d_call: -
v_call: TRBV18
cdr3_aa: CASSLGSPRPQHF
cdr3_nt: TGTGCCAGCTCACTGGGCAGCCCACGGCCCCAGCATTTT

j_call: TRBJ2-5
cdr3_length: 17
d_call: TRBD2
v_call: TRBV4-1
cdr3_aa: CASSQALAGGMKETQYF
cdr3_nt: TGCGCCAGCAGCCAAGCACTAGCGGGAGGGATGAAAGAGACCCAGTACTTC

j_call: TRBJ1-3
cdr3_length: 13
d_call: TRBD1
v_call: TRBV6-1
cdr3_aa: CASTTGEGNTIYF
cdr3_nt: TGTGCCAGCACAACAGGGGAAGGAAACACCATATATTTT

j_call: TRBJ2-1
cdr3_length: 15
d_call: -
v_call: TRBV6-5
cdr3_aa: CASRGDTGSYNEQFF
cdr3_nt: TGTGCCAGCAGGGGGGACACTGGCTCCTACAATGAGCAGTTCTTC

j_call: TRBJ1-1
cdr3_length: 15
d_call: -
v_call: TRBV4-2
cdr3_aa: CASSQSHGSGTEAFF
cdr3_nt: TGTGCCAGCAGCCAAAGTCACGGATCGGGGACTGAAGCTTTCTTT

j_call: TRBJ2-6
cdr3_length: 17
d_call: -
v_call: TRBV4-1
cdr3_aa: CASSQDPAGSGANVLTF
cdr3_nt: TGCGCCAGCAGCCAAGATCCAGCGGGCTCTGGGGCCAACGTCCTGACTTTC

j_call: TRBJ2-1
cdr3_length: 15
d_call: TRBD2
v_call: TRBV10-2
cdr3_aa: CASRVGTSGINEQFF
cdr3_nt: TGCGCCAGCAGGGTGGGGACTAGCGGGATCAATGAGCAGTTCTTC

j_call: TRBJ2-5
cdr3_length: 14
d_call: -
v_call: TRBV6-5
cdr3_aa: CASRPGQIAETQYF
cdr3_nt: TGTGCCAGCAGGCCAGGACAAATCGCCGAGACCCAGTACTTC

j_call: TRBJ1-1
cdr3_length: 13
d_call: TRBD1
v_call: TRBV7-9
cdr3_aa: CASSIRDRAEAFF
cdr3_nt: TGTGCCAGCAGCATTAGGGACAGGGCTGAAGCTTTCTTT

j_call: TRBJ1-1
cdr3_length: 13
d_call: -
v_call: TRBV30
cdr3_aa: CAWSVVEAGTAFF
cdr3_nt: TGTGCCTGGAGTGTAGTCGAAGCAGGGACTGCTTTCTTT

j_call: TRBJ2-1
cdr3_length: 18
d_call: -
v_call: TRBV9
cdr3_aa: CASKRNAQSGGAHNEQFF
cdr3_nt: TGTGCCAGCAAACGAAATGCACAAAGCGGAGGGGCCCACAATGAGCAGTTCTTC

j_call: TRBJ2-4
cdr3_length: 13
d_call: TRBD1
v_call: TRBV4-1
cdr3_aa: CASSPGQGDIQYF
cdr3_nt: TGCGCCAGCAGCCCGGGACAGGGTGACATTCAGTACTTC

j_call: TRBJ2-7
cdr3_length: 15
d_call: TRBD1
v_call: TRBV6-5
cdr3_aa: CASSRERTGPYEQYF
cdr3_nt: TGTGCCAGCAGCCGCGAAAGGACAGGGCCCTACGAGCAGTACTTC

j_call: TRBJ2-3
cdr3_length: 14
d_call: -
v_call: TRBV7-2
cdr3_aa: CASSLSGRTDTQYF
cdr3_nt: TGTGCCAGCAGCTTAAGTGGGAGGACGGATACGCAGTATTTT

j_call: TRBJ1-5
cdr3_length: 14
d_call: TRBD1
v_call: TRBV15
cdr3_aa: CATGVRGRDQPQHF
cdr3_nt: TGTGCCACCGGGGTCAGGGGGCGAGATCAGCCCCAGCATTTT

j_call: TRBJ2-4
cdr3_length: 17
d_call: TRBD2
v_call: TRBV5-4
cdr3_aa: CASIATSGREEEDIQYF
cdr3_nt: TGTGCCAGCATCGCTACTAGCGGGAGGGAAGAGGAGGACATTCAGTACTTC

j_call: TRBJ2-3
cdr3_length: 14
d_call: -
v_call: TRBV5-1
cdr3_aa: CASSLLSSTDTQYF
cdr3_nt: TGCGCCAGCAGCTTGTTGAGTAGCACAGATACGCAGTATTTT

j_call: TRBJ1-5
cdr3_length: 15
d_call: -
v_call: TRBV2
cdr3_aa: CASTKAGGDNQPQHF
cdr3_nt: TGTGCCAGCACTAAAGCCGGGGGGGACAATCAGCCCCAGCATTTT

j_call: TRBJ1-1
cdr3_length: 13
d_call: -
v_call: TRBV6-6
cdr3_aa: CASIPGGDPNAFF
cdr3_nt: TGTGCCAGCATCCCCGGGGGGGACCCCAACGCTTTCTTT

j_call: TRBJ2-7
cdr3_length: 13
d_call: -
v_call: TRBV29-1
cdr3_aa: CSVTEGAVYEQYF
cdr3_nt: TGCAGCGTTACGGAGGGAGCGGTATACGAGCAGTACTTC

j_call: TRBJ2-5
cdr3_length: 15
d_call: TRBD1
v_call: TRBV2
cdr3_aa: CASSSGTGGGETQYF
cdr3_nt: TGTGCCAGCAGTTCCGGGACAGGGGGGGGAGAGACCCAGTACTTC

j_call: TRBJ2-3
cdr3_length: 17
d_call: TRBD2
v_call: TRBV4-2
cdr3_aa: CASSQGLAGGIGDTQYF
cdr3_nt: TGTGCCAGCAGCCAAGGACTAGCGGGAGGTATTGGAGATACGCAGTATTTT

j_call: TRBJ2-1
cdr3_length: 15
d_call: TRBD2
v_call: TRBV19
cdr3_aa: CASSMLAGDYNEQFF
cdr3_nt: TGTGCCAGTAGTATGTTAGCGGGGGACTACAATGAGCAGTTCTTC

j_call: TRBJ2-7
cdr3_length: 20
d_call: -
v_call: TRBV1
cdr3_aa: CTSSQDEGTGNEAGGDEQYF
cdr3_nt: TGCACCAGCAGCCAAGACGAGGGGACAGGGAATGAAGCGGGGGGGGATGAGCAGTACTTC

j_call: TRBJ1-1
cdr3_length: 14
d_call: TRBD1
v_call: TRBV10-3
cdr3_aa: CAISPQGGGTEAFF
cdr3_nt: TGTGCCATCAGCCCCCAGGGGGGTGGGACTGAAGCTTTCTTT

j_call: TRBJ1-1
cdr3_length: 13
d_call: -
v_call: TRBV6-5
cdr3_aa: CASSLQVNTEAFF
cdr3_nt: TGTGCCAGCAGTTTACAAGTGAACACTGAAGCTTTCTTT

j_call: TRBJ1-2
cdr3_length: 11
d_call: -
v_call: TRBV28
cdr3_aa: CALQASYGYTF
cdr3_nt: TGTGCCTTACAGGCGTCCTATGGCTACACCTTC

j_call: TRBJ1-1
cdr3_length: 14
d_call: -
v_call: TRBV12-5
cdr3_aa: CASGHRVTETEAFF
cdr3_nt: TGTGCTAGTGGTCACCGGGTTACGGAGACTGAAGCTTTCTTT

j_call: TRBJ2-7
cdr3_length: 14
d_call: -
v_call: TRBV5-1
cdr3_aa: CASSFHSSAYEQYF
cdr3_nt: TGCGCCAGCAGCTTCCACTCCAGCGCCTACGAGCAGTACTTC

j_call: TRBJ1-2
cdr3_length: 17
d_call: -
v_call: TRBV18
cdr3_aa: CASSPASRGPTNYGYTF
cdr3_nt: TGTGCCAGCTCACCCGCTAGCAGGGGCCCTACCAACTATGGCTACACCTTC

j_call: TRBJ2-7
cdr3_length: 14
d_call: TRBD1
v_call: TRBV28
cdr3_aa: CASSSGGSTYEQYF
cdr3_nt: TGTGCCAGCAGTTCAGGGGGCTCTACCTACGAGCAGTACTTC

j_call: TRBJ2-5
cdr3_length: 16
d_call: TRBD2
v_call: TRBV7-3
cdr3_aa: CASSATSGGAVETQYF
cdr3_nt: TGTGCCAGCAGCGCCACTAGCGGGGGGGCCGTCGAGACCCAGTACTTC

j_call: TRBJ1-4
cdr3_length: 14
d_call: TRBD1
v_call: TRBV28
cdr3_aa: CASSFTGVGEKLFF
cdr3_nt: TGTGCCAGCAGTTTCACAGGGGTTGGGGAAAAACTGTTTTTT

j_call: TRBJ2-7
cdr3_length: 18
d_call: TRBD2
v_call: TRBV4-1
cdr3_aa: CASSQVLAGGHFSYEQYF
cdr3_nt: TGCGCCAGCAGCCAAGTCCTAGCGGGGGGTCATTTCTCCTACGAGCAGTACTTC